Given below is one T cell receptor (beta chain) in context. Its antigen is unknown. The record originates from a study of CD8+ T cells in alopecia areata. Findings and caveats of the study: Compared with normal scalp, lesional scalp had higher clonality and more expanded CD8+ clones.

Extracted from the samples, RNA was reverse transcribed into cDNA to serve as the sequencing template. TCRdb's table, derived via immunoSEQ multiplex PCR, lists solely in-frame clones and lacks some. In the table there are some 160,000 clones, less than 65% of which are singletons. This CDR3 has 15 residues. V lost 3 bases and J lost 4; bases outside the gene matches: 5. Germline V gene lookup returns CDR1 MGHRA and CDR2 YSYEKL. This sequence joins TRBV4-1 and TRBJ2-2, with 7 bases aligning to TRBD2. The sequenced sample consisted of CD8+ T cells sorted from blood. The sequence was collected from a human donor in good health. CDR3 coding DNA: TGCGCCAGCAGCCAGGCGGGGGTAGGCACCGGGGAGCTGTTTTTT. Its translation: CASSQAGVGTGELFF.